The subject of this entry is one T cell receptor beta chain. Its recognized antigen is unknown. The sample holds no much larger clone one base away, and base qualities are not on file. The data originate from a study of shared clonotypes between healthy human individuals (dated by TCRdb to the early 2020s). With regard to the full study: Three men and a couple of women, aged 18 to 49 years, made up the cohort. Leukapheresis yielded between about 0.94 and 9 billion PBMCs per donor. Per donor, three plates each were used for CD4 naive and CD4 memory, two for CD8 naive, and one for CD8 memory. To estimate repertoire size and how much clonotypes are shared between individuals, the study performed deep sequencing of blood TCR repertoires from five healthy adults. To increase sequencing depth and limit assay-specific biases, TCR repertoire library preparation and sequencing were carried out by different laboratories using diverse techniques. General conclusions and limits of the study: When a handful of donors were compared, the shared fraction of clonotypes was 5% to 6.5% for naive CD4, about 4% for naive CD8, 2% to 2.5% for memory CD4, and 0.3% to 0.5% for memory CD8. Sampling was limited to blood, and TCR repertoires in tissue likely differ from TCR repertoires in blood. Rarefaction of sorted-subset datasets indicated incomplete sequencing despite the large sequencing depth. Larger estimated clonotype richness was generally found for naive subsets than for memory subsets. Pairwise subsampling led to the expectation that sequencing depth would affect the degree of clonotype sharing among donors. Compared with non-shared clonotypes, clonotypes shared by all four sorted-subset donors had higher generation probabilities. The small number of donors limited the genetic and exposure-history diversity represented.

The CDR3 covers 18 residues, taking in both the cysteine and the phenylalanine. Of the read, only the CDR3 DNA is kept; its 54 bases are in frame from base 1. Via the germline V gene (reference sequence), CDR1 is SGHKS and CDR2 YYEKEE. Compared with germline, V lacks 6 bases and J lacks 5 bases; bases without a gene match: 18. Using the deep immunoSEQ assay, multiplex PCR amplified TCR CDR3 regions from genomic DNA. Genomic DNA extracted from each cell subset was distributed evenly over all wells of several immunoSEQ 96-well plates, and each plate served as one replicate. For sorted subsets, around 0.2 ug genomic DNA, equal to about 30,000 T cell genomes, was loaded into each replicate PCR. Purified libraries were quantified with a Qubit 3.0 fluorometer, sized on a Bioanalyzer 2100, and re-quantified with the KAPA Library Quantification kit. Every immunoSEQ 96-well plate was sequenced on a separate single-read 150-cycle Illumina NextSeq 550 flow cell. On the study's bioinformatics: Because the immunoSEQ output held only junctional sequences and lacked quality scores, the filtering could not match the filtering applied to full-length reads. Sequences were annotated with PyIR, a Python wrapper for IgBLAST v1.9, and V/J genes and CDR3 were assigned using IMGT germline references. Reads were removed for weak V/J assignments (E-value above 1e-6), missing CDR3, stop codons, out-of-frame junctions, or ambiguous translated residues. V3J clonotypes were defined as sequences sharing an identical inferred V gene, J gene, and CDR3 amino acid sequence. Percentage overlap between repertoires was calculated by dividing the number of shared unique clonotypes by the size of the smaller repertoire. Repertoire richness was assessed with RTK rarefaction, the Chao1 estimator, and Recon v2.1 estimates of unobserved clonotypes. Generation probabilities for all TCRbeta clonotypes obtained by the gDNA method from a few donors were computed using OLGA. TCRdb obtained this table from immuneACCESS and retained in-frame rearrangements with V and J assigned. These tables miss some clones; where compared with another copy, unresolved V genes account for less than half of the shortfall, and the remainder is unexplained. For V, J and clone size, that table is used; D and trimming come from the DNA. The sample has more than 1,200,000 clones on record, just under 99% of them singletons. About 0.4% of the sample comes from the top ten.

Healthy HIV-negative adults with no recently reported acute infections or vaccinations were included as donors. All donors were Caucasian adults living in Nashville, Tennessee, USA. Magnetic negative selection was used to enrich CD4+ T cells, after which naive cells were positively selected on CD45RA and the negative fraction became the memory subset. After blood collection by leukapheresis, PBMCs were isolated using Ficoll-Histopaque density gradient centrifugation and then cryopreserved in the vapor phase of liquid nitrogen. Analytical flow cytometry was used to check the purity and quantity of each magnetically sorted T cell population. Genomic DNA was isolated from each sorted fraction and quantified by UV absorbance on a Nanodrop 2000c.

The specimen sequenced was naive CD4+ T cells sorted from blood. The sample's cell subset or site label, decoded: CD45RA+ positively selected. In this chain, TRBV5-5 is recombined with TRBJ2-5; TRBD2 fits 11 bases in the junction. This receptor was identified in a man aged 25 to 45 in good health. Here the CDR3 is given as CASTTTSGSARGLETQYF. In nucleotides, the sequence is TGTGCCAGCACCACTACTAGCGGGAGTGCGAGGGGCCTGGAGACCCAGTACTTC. The entire variable domain, with the stretches around the CDR3 drawn from the reference TRBV5-5 and TRBJ2-5 proteins, is DAGVTQSPTHLIKTRGQQVTLRCSPISGHKSVSWYQQVLGQGPQFIFQYYEKEERGRGNFPDRFSARQFPNYSSELNVNALLLGDSALYLCASTTTSGSARGLETQYFGPGTRLLVL.